Reported below is one T cell receptor (beta chain). Its antigen is not identified. This specimen belongs to a study of T cell repertoires in ileal Crohn's disease. Study summary: Surgery for a complication: stricturing in roughly 61%, penetrating in around 39%. Thiopurines (around ten) or anti-TNF agents (approximately 19) were given postoperatively to about half. General study findings and limits: Active smokers at surgery had more clonal expansions than non-smokers.

TCRB immunosequencing input was five hundred nanograms of biopsy DNA per sample. Here immunoSEQ multiplex PCR was the method, and the copy in TCRdb shows in-frame clones only, minus some. In the table there are thousands of clones, 80% to 95% of which are singletons. Trimming took 5 bases from V and 3 from J, leaving 20 bases between them. This CDR3 spans 17 amino acids. The V gene's germline CDR1 is MNHEY and CDR2 SMNVEV (reference sequence). The chain links TRBV27 to TRBJ2-1; TRBD2 might be the D (5 bases). Sequencing was carried out using ileal tissue. The TCR originated in an adult with Crohn's disease. In DNA form, the CDR3 reads TGTGCCAGCAGTCATCGGGTTTTTGTTCGGGGCTACAATGAGCAGTTCTTC. Its translation: CASSHRVFVRGYNEQFF.